These T cell receptor beta chains were read from a single sample in a study of early T cells in non-severe SARS-CoV-2 infection. One entry per CDR3 protein results from TCRdb running MiXCR on the 5' RACE reads. The sample shows fewer than 85,000 distinct CDR3 sequences, roughly a sixth of them seen only once. Sequenced sample: whole blood. The origin of the receptors is an adult who was a healthcare worker with PCR-confirmed SARS-CoV-2 infection or an uninfected control (not recorded which). CDR3s include the opening cysteine and the closing phenylalanine or tryptophan. D genes are given only for firm matches. The listing skips clone size in some rows; elsewhere it reads once, few, many or a size class.

DNA	CDR3	J	V	D	size
TGTGCCAGTATCCTGACTAGCGGGGGGGTCAATGAGCAGTTCTTC	CASILTSGGVNEQFF	TRBJ2-1	TRBV19	TRBD2	few
TGTGCCAGCAGGAAACGAGATGGGAGGATGAACACTGAAGCTTTCTTT	CASRKRDGRMNTEAFF	TRBJ1-1	TRBV25-1	-	many
TGTGCCAGCAGCCCTGGTGGGAGCGGAGAACAGTTCTTC	CASSPGGSGEQFF	TRBJ2-1	TRBV7-9	-	few
TGTGCCACCGGGACCACAACAAACCCGGATACGCAGTATTTT	CATGTTTNPDTQYF	TRBJ2-3	TRBV24-1	-	few
TGTGCCAGCAGCGCCGACCCCTACAATGAGCAGTTCTTC	CASSADPYNEQFF	TRBJ2-1	TRBV7-8	-	-
TGTGCCAGCAGCTTACAATTTTCTGGGGCCAACGTCCTGACTTTC	CASSLQFSGANVLTF	TRBJ2-6	TRBV7-2	-	-
TGCAGCGTTGAATGGGGAGGGGGCACTGAAGCTTTCTTT	CSVEWGGGTEAFF	TRBJ1-1	TRBV29-1	-	-
TGCAGCGTTGAAAGGGGCACAGGGGGCTATAATGAGCAGTTCTTC	CSVERGTGGYNEQFF	TRBJ2-1	TRBV29-1	TRBD1	few
TGTGCCAGCAGTTTTGTAGGGACAGCCCAAGAGACCCAGTACTTC	CASSFVGTAQETQYF	TRBJ2-5	TRBV28	TRBD1	-
TGTGCCATCAGTAAGGGCCCGAACACTGAAGCTTTCTTT	CAISKGPNTEAFF	TRBJ1-1	TRBV10-3	-	-
TGTGCCAGCAGCTTAGCTAGCAGTTACAATGAGCAGTTCTTC	CASSLASSYNEQFF	TRBJ2-1	TRBV7-2	-	many
TGCAGTGCTAGTGGGACAGGTATCTACGAGCAGTACTTC	CSASGTGIYEQYF	TRBJ2-7	TRBV20-1	TRBD1	many
TGTGCCAGCAGCTTACCTACCGGGGAGCTGTTTTTT	CASSLPTGELFF	TRBJ2-2	TRBV13	-	-
TGTGCCAGCAGCTTCCGGACAGGGCCCACAGATACGCAGTATTTT	CASSFRTGPTDTQYF	TRBJ2-3	TRBV9	TRBD1	-
TGTGCCAGCAGCAAACTGAGTACCGGGACTAGCGGGGAAATGAGTGCTACAGATACGCAGTATTTT	CASSKLSTGTSGEMSATDTQYF	TRBJ2-3	TRBV21-1	-	-
TGTGCCAGCAGCCAAGGCTGGGGGGCTGAAGCTTTCTTT	CASSQGWGAEAFF	TRBJ1-1	TRBV3-1	-	-
TGTGCCAGCAGCTTATACGGTACGAACACCGGGGAGCTGTTTTTT	CASSLYGTNTGELFF	TRBJ2-2	TRBV11-2	-	few
TGTGCCAGCAGCCTAGCGGCGGACTCCTACGAGCAGTACTTC	CASSLAADSYEQYF	TRBJ2-7	TRBV7-8	TRBD2	many
TGTGCCAGTAGTATTGGACAACGTTATGGCTACACCTTC	CASSIGQRYGYTF	TRBJ1-2	TRBV19	-	many
TGTGCCAGCAGTGGGCTCTACAATGAGCAGTTCTTC	CASSGLYNEQFF	TRBJ2-1	TRBV25-1	-	-
TGCGCCAGCAGCCGGGAGGCTAGCGGGGGGACAGATACGCAGTATTTT	CASSREASGGTDTQYF	TRBJ2-3	TRBV5-1	TRBD2	-
TGTGCCAGTAGTATAACGGGCAGGTTCCCCTACAATGAGCAGTTCTTC	CASSITGRFPYNEQFF	TRBJ2-1	TRBV19	-	many
TGCAGCGTTGAAGCCTCTATTGGCAATGAGCAGTTCTTC	CSVEASIGNEQFF	TRBJ2-1	TRBV29-1	-	-
TGTGCCAGCAGCTTCTTAGCTAGCGGGTTCTCCTACGAGCAGTACTTC	CASSFLASGFSYEQYF	TRBJ2-7	TRBV12-3/TRBV12-4	TRBD2	few
TGCAGCGTTTGGGAGGAAAAACTGTTTTTT	CSVWEEKLFF	TRBJ1-4	TRBV29-1	-	-
TGTGCCAGCAGTTACGGTCTCGACAGGAGGGAGACGGGCAATCAGCCCCAGCATTTT	CASSYGLDRRETGNQPQHF	TRBJ1-5	TRBV6-2/TRBV6-3	-	-
TGTGCCAGCAGTTATTCGGACAGCGGCTACACCTTC	CASSYSDSGYTF	TRBJ1-2	TRBV6-6	-	-
TGCAGTGCTAGAGCAGTATCCCTCGGCGCTGAAGCTTTCTTT	CSARAVSLGAEAFF	TRBJ1-1	TRBV20-1	-	few
TGTGCCAGCAGCCTGACAGTTTCTAATGAAAAACTGTTTTTT	CASSLTVSNEKLFF	TRBJ1-4	TRBV7-9	-	many
TGTGCCAGCAGCCCGAGGGACATCTCCGGGGAGCTGTTTTTT	CASSPRDISGELFF	TRBJ2-2	TRBV9	-	few
TGTGCCAGCAGCTTAGTGGCGGGCTACAATGAGCAGTTCTTC	CASSLVAGYNEQFF	TRBJ2-1	TRBV11-2	-	-
TGTGCCAGCAGTTACAGGGGAGTTTCACCCCTCCACTTT	CASSYRGVSPLHF	TRBJ1-6	TRBV28	TRBD1	many
TGTGCCATCAGTGAGGGACTAGCGGGAGGGCCGTGGCAGTACTTC	CAISEGLAGGPWQYF	TRBJ2-7	TRBV10-3	TRBD2	many
TGTGCCAGCAGCTCGAACAGCCGAATGGGCTACACCTTC	CASSSNSRMGYTF	TRBJ1-2	TRBV5-4	-	-
TGTGCCAGCAGTTTAGCCAGGGTCGGCACTGAAGCTTTCTTT	CASSLARVGTEAFF	TRBJ1-1	TRBV12-3/TRBV12-4	-	-
TGTGCCAGCAGCTACGACAGGGGAAGTGAAAAACTGTTTTTT	CASSYDRGSEKLFF	TRBJ1-4	TRBV7-8	TRBD1	-